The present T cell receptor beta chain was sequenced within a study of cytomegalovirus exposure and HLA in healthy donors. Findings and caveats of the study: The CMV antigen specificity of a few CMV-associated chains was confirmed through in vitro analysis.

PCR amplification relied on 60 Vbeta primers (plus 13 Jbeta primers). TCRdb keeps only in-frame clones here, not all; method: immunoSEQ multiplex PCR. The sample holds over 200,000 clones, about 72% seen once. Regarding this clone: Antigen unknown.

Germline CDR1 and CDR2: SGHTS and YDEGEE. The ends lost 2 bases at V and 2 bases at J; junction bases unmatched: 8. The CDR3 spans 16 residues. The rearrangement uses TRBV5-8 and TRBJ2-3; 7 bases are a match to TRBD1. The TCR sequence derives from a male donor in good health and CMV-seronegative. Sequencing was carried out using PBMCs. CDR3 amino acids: CASSFDRVGTTDTQYF. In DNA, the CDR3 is TGTGCCAGCAGCTTTGACAGGGTGGGGACCACAGATACGCAGTATTTT.